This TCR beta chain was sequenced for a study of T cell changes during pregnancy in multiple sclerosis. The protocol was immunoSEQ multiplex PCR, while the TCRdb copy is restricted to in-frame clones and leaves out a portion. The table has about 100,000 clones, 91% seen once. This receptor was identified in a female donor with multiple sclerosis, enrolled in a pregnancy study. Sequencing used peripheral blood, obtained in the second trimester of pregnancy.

The CDR3 here is CSGGDRALRASGYTDTQYF. CDR3 DNA sequence: TGCAGCGGGGGGGACAGGGCTCTTCGGGCTAGCGGATACACAGATACGCAGTATTTT. V gene TRBV29-1 combines with J gene TRBJ2-3; TRBD1 aligns across 9 bases. CDR3 length: 19 amino acids. Germline CDR1 is SQVTM and CDR2 is ANQGSEA. The junction had 22 bases not matched to a gene; V was cut back by 7 bases and J by 2 bases.